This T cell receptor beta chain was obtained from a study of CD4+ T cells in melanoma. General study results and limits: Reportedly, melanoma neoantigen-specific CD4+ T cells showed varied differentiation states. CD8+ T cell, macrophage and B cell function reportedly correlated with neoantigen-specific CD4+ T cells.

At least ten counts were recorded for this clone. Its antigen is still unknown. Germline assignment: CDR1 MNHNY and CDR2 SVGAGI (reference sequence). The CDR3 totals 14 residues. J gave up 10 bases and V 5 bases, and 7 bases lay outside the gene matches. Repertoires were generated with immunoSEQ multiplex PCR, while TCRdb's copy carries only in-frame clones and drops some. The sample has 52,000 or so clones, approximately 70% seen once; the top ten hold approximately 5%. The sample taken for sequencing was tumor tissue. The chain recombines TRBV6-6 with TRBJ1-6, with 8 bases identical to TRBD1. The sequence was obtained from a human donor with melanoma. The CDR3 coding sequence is TGTGCCAGCAGTGATCGGACAGGGAGATCACCCCTCCACTTT. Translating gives CASSDRTGRSPLHF.